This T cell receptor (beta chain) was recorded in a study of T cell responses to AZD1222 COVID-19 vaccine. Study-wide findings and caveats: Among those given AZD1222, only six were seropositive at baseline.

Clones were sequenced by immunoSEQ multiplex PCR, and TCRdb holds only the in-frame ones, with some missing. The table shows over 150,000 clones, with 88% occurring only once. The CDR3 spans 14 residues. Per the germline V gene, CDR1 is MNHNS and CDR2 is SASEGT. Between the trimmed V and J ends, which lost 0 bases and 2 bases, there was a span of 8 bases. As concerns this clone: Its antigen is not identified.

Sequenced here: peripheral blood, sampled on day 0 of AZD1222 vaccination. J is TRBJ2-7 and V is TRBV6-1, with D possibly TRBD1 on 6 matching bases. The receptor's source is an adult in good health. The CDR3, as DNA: TGTGCCAGCAGTGAAGCGGCAGGGGCCTACGAGCAGTACTTC. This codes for CASSEAAGAYEQYF.